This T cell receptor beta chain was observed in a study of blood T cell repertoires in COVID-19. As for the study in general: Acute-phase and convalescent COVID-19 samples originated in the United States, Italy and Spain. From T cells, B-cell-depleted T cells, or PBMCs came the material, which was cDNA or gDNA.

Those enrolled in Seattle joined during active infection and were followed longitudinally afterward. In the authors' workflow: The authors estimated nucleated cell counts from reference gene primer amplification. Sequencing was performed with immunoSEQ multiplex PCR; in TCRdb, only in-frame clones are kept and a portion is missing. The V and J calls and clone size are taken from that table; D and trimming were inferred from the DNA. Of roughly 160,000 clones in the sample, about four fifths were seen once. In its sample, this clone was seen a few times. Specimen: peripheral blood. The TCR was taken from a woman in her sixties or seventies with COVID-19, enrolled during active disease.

This chain's CDR3 is CASSSSQLTVNTEAFF. The CDR3 nucleotides are TGTGCCAGCAGTTCGTCCCAATTAACAGTGAACACTGAAGCTTTCTTT. The V call is TRBV28, the J call TRBJ1-1; D is undetermined. The CDR3 covers 16 residues. V was cut by 4 bases and J by 0 bases, with 15 bases left in between. Germline CDR1 and CDR2: MDHEN and SYDVKM.